Shown below are 16 T cell receptor beta chains from a single sample sequenced in a study of blood T cell repertoires in COVID-19. TCRdb's table, derived via immunoSEQ multiplex PCR, lists solely in-frame clones and lacks some. The sample contains approximately 90,000 clones, over 60% of which appear only once. The source material was peripheral blood. These receptors all stem from a human donor in a cohort sampled during active COVID-19.

The gene calls are TRBV2 and TRBJ1-5; D is possibly TRBD1 (5 bases). The CDR3 spans 14 residues. Germline CDR1 SNHLY, CDR2 FYNNEI. The V end lost 2 bases, the J end lost 6 bases, and 11 bases lay between the germline ends. The CDR3 here is CASSELRGAQPQHF. In DNA form, the CDR3 reads TGTGCCAGCAGTGAACTACGCGGGGCTCAGCCCCAGCATTTT.

The CDR3 reads CASSPGVSGANVLTF. In DNA form, the CDR3 reads TGTGCCAGCAGTCCAGGGGTCTCTGGGGCCAACGTCCTGACTTTC. The rearrangement joins TRBV7-3 to TRBJ2-6; weak D call: TRBD1 (6 bases). V lost 6 bases and J lost 0, with 9 bases in between. Germline-derived CDR1 and CDR2 are SGHTA and FQGTGA. The CDR3 totals 15 residues.

The rearrangement links TRBV6-2 or TRBV6-3 to TRBJ1-2, with D possibly being TRBD1 (6 bases). CDR1 and CDR2 (germline): MNHEY, SVGEGT. V lost 2 bases and J lost 7, with 11 bases in between. The CDR3 sequence is 13 residues long. The CDR3 loop reads CASSYPNRAGYTF. The DNA for the CDR3 is TGTGCCAGCAGTTACCCCAACAGGGCTGGCTACACCTTC.

The gene calls are TRBV5-1 and TRBJ1-6; perhaps TRBD1 as D (5 bases). The CDR3 covers 14 residues. V shed 5 bases and J shed 6 bases, with 12 bases lying between them. Germline V gives CDR1 SGHRS, CDR2 YFSETQ. CDR3 loop: CASRRTLTNSPLHF. In nucleotides, the CDR3 is TGCGCCAGCAGACGGACACTCACTAATTCACCCCTCCACTTT.

This clone was found once. The rearrangement links TRBV3-1 (or the pseudogene TRBV3-2) to TRBJ1-1; TRBD1 might be the D (6 bases). Germline V gives CDR1 LGHDT, CDR2 YNNKEL (reference sequence). This CDR3 has 17 amino acids. Between the trimmed V and J ends, which lost 4 bases and 0 bases, there was a span of 18 bases. The DNA for the CDR3 is TGTGCCAGCAGCCGAGGTACCCCTACAGGGATGAACACTGAAGCTTTCTTT. It translates to CASSRGTPTGMNTEAFF.

The chain has TRBV18 and TRBJ2-7; D remains ambiguous. The CDR3 is made up of 16 amino acids. Germline V CDR1 and CDR2: KGHSH, LQKENI. Trimming cost V 3 bases and J 0 bases, with 15 bases left between them. CDR3 sequence: CASSPLPPGLSYEQYF. CDR3 nucleotides: TGTGCCAGCTCACCGCTTCCCCCGGGTCTCTCCTACGAGCAGTACTTC.

The sample holds one count of this clone. This rearrangement joins TRBV4-1 to TRBJ1-2, with 8 nucleotides matching TRBD1. V lost 1 base, J lost 4 bases, and 2 bases stayed unmatched. This CDR3 spans 14 amino acids. In germline, CDR1 is MGHRA, CDR2 YSYEKL. The CDR3 here is CASSQAQGGYGYTF. The CDR3 region has the DNA TGCGCCAGCAGCCAAGCACAGGGGGGCTATGGCTACACCTTC.

J is TRBJ2-2 and V is TRBV6-5; 11 nucleotides agree with TRBD2. The V and J ends lost 8 bases and 5 bases, in that order; junction bases with no gene match: 4. This CDR3 is 14 amino acids long. CDR1 is MNHEY and CDR2 is SVGAGI in the germline V gene. As DNA, the CDR3 is TGTGCCAGCGGGCTAGCGGGAGGAACCGGGGAGCTGTTTTTT. Its translation is CASGLAGGTGELFF.

The rearrangement links TRBV4-2 to TRBJ1-1; 9 nucleotides agree with TRBD1. The germline CDR1 and CDR2 sequences are LGHNA and YNFKEQ. With 3 bases clipped from V and 0 bases from J, the junction kept 8 bases outside the gene matches. The CDR3 sequence is 17 residues long. The CDR3 region has the DNA TGTGCCAGCAGCCAGGAGAGACAGGGGGGGATGAACACTGAAGCTTTCTTT. Protein product: CASSQERQGGMNTEAFF.

This rearrangement joins TRBV2 to TRBJ2-1; 10 bases fit TRBD2. CDR1 and CDR2 from the germline V gene are SNHLY and FYNNEI. J lost 15 bases, V lost 6 bases, and 11 bases had no gene match. This CDR3 has 13 residues. CDR3 residues: CASRPGGTSDLFF. The CDR3 DNA sequence: TGTGCCAGCAGACCGGGGGGGACTAGCGATCTGTTCTTC.

V is TRBV7-8 and J is TRBJ1-3, with 8 bases that match TRBD1. The CDR3 loop spans 15 amino acids. Per the germline V gene, CDR1 is SGHVS and CDR2 is FQNEAQ. V shed 5 bases, J shed 1 base, and the junction held 4 bases outside the gene matches. CDR3 sequence: CASSTGTGSGNTIYF. The CDR3 DNA reads as TGTGCCAGCAGCACTGGGACAGGTTCTGGAAACACCATATATTTT.

This clone showed up just a few times. The chain has TRBV4-2 and TRBJ2-7, with D perhaps TRBD1 (6 bases). Germline V gene sequence: CDR1 LGHNA, CDR2 YNFKEQ. This CDR3 is 15 amino acids long. V was cut by 5 bases and J by 1 base, with 15 bases left in between. CDR3 protein: CASSTIRGSSYEQYF. DNA for the CDR3: TGTGCCAGCAGCACAATCAGGGGCTCATCCTACGAGCAGTACTTC.

V is TRBV6-2 or TRBV6-3 and J is TRBJ2-1, with TRBD2 identical over 9 bases. This CDR3 is 16 amino acids long. Germline trimming cut 5 bases from V and 15 bases from J; bases unmatched to any gene: 20. Germline V gives CDR1 MNHEY, CDR2 SVGEGT. CDR3 protein: CASSDPSLAGRALGFF. CDR3 coding DNA: TGTGCCAGCAGTGACCCTTCTCTAGCGGGACGGGCCCTTGGGTTCTTC.

The rearrangement uses TRBV4-1 and TRBJ1-4; no definite D call. CDR3 length: 17 residues. With 3 bases removed from V and 4 bases from J, the gap between germline ends came to 18 bases. Germline assignment: CDR1 MGHRA and CDR2 YSYEKL. CDR3 bases: TGCGCCAGCAGCCATCTAGGGCGAGGGCCGAATAATGAAAAACTGTTTTTT. Translating gives CASSHLGRGPNNEKLFF.

J is TRBJ2-7 and V is TRBV4-3; 7 positions agree with TRBD1. This CDR3 is built from 15 residues. The germline CDR1 and CDR2 sequences are LGHNA and YSLEER. Losses at the gene ends were 4 bases for V and 4 bases for J; bases not matched to a gene: 10. The CDR3 region is CASSPYPGQFYEQYF. CDR3 coding DNA: TGCGCCAGCAGCCCATATCCGGGACAGTTTTACGAGCAGTACTTC.

This clone was observed a few times. The genes are TRBV6-5 and TRBJ1-6, with 7 bases that match TRBD1. The CDR3 loop spans 15 amino acids. Germline V gene lookup returns CDR1 MNHEY and CDR2 SVGAGI. The V and J ends lost 2 bases and 9 bases, in that order; junction bases with no gene match: 7. DNA of the CDR3: TGTGCCAGCAGTTACAACCGGGACAGTCGTTCACCCCTCCACTTT. Translating gives CASSYNRDSRSPLHF.